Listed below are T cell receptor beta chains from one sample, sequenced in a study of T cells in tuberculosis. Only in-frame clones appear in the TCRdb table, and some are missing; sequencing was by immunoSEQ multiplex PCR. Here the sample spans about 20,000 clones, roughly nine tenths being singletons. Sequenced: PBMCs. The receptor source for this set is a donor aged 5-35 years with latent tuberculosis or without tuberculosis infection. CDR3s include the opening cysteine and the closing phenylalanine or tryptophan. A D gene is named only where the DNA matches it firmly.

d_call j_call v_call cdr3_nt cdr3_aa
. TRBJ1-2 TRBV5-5 TGTGCCAGCAGCTTGCAGGGTTTCGGCTATGGCTACACCTTC CASSLQGFGYGYTF
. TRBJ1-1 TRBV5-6 TGTGCCAGCAGCTTGAGGGCGGGGTACGGTTCCGAAGCTTTCTTT CASSLRAGYGSEAFF
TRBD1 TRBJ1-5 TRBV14 TGTGCCAGCAGCCAAGGGGACAGGGGCCCTTATAGCAATCAGCCCCAGCATTTT CASSQGDRGPYSNQPQHF
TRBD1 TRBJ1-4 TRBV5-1 TGCGCCAGCAGCTTGACAGGGGCAACAACTAATGAAAAACTGTTTTTT CASSLTGATTNEKLFF
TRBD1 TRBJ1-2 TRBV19 TGTGCCAGTAGTATTTCTTTTACAGGGGAGGTAATTGGCTACACCTTC CASSISFTGEVIGYTF
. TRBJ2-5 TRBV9 TGTGCCAGCAGCGCCTGGGGGGACGGAGTGGACCAGTACTTC CASSAWGDGVDQYF
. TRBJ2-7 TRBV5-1 TGCGCCAGCTCCGAGACAGGGACTGGGGAGCAGTACTTC CASSETGTGEQYF
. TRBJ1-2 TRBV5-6 TGTGCCAGCAGCTTGACAAACTATGGCTACACCTTC CASSLTNYGYTF
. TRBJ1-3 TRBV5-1 TGCGCCAGCAGCTTGGAGGAGGGGCACTCTGGAAACACCATATATTTT CASSLEEGHSGNTIYF
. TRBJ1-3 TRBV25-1 TGTGCCAGCAGTGACCCAATCTCTGGAAACACCATATATTTT CASSDPISGNTIYF
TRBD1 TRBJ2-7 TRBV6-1 TGTGCCAGCAGTGAAGCGCTCAGGACAGGGGTCTACGAGCAGTACTTC CASSEALRTGVYEQYF
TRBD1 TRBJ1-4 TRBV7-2 TGTGCCAGCAGCTTATCAGGGACAGCTAGGGAAAAACTGTTTTTT CASSLSGTAREKLFF
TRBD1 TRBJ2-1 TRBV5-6 TGTGCCAGCAGCTTACAGGGGACCTACAATGAGCAGTTCTTC CASSLQGTYNEQFF
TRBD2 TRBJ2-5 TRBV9 TGTGCCAGCAGCGTAGAACTAGCGGGGGCTGAGACCCAGTACTTC CASSVELAGAETQYF
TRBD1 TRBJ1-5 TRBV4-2 TGTGCCAGCAGCCAAGATGGAACAGGGGGGCAATCGAATCAGCCCCAGCATTTT CASSQDGTGGQSNQPQHF
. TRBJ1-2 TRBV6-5 TGTGCCAGCAGAGAACAGGGTCGCTATGGCTACACCTTC CASREQGRYGYTF
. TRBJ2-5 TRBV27 TGTGCCAGCTCCACCGCCCGGCGGGGGCGGTACCAAGAGACCCAGTACTTC CASSTARRGRYQETQYF